The source of this T cell receptor beta chain is a study of T cell changes during pregnancy in multiple sclerosis. Trimming shortened V by 2 bases and J by 0 bases, and 7 bases separated the two germline ends. This CDR3 region has 15 residues. CDR1 and CDR2 (germline): MNHEY, SMNVEV (reference sequence). Produced via immunoSEQ multiplex PCR; TCRdb's table is partial and in-frame only. The sample records approximately 89,000 clones, 94% being singletons. J is TRBJ2-2 and V is TRBV27; a weak D match, TRBD2 (6 bases). This TCR derives from a female donor with multiple sclerosis, enrolled in a pregnancy study. The source material was peripheral blood, sampled in the third trimester of pregnancy. The CDR3 DNA reads TGTGCCAGCAGTTTAGGGGGGACGAACACCGGGGAGCTGTTTTTT. Protein: CASSLGGTNTGELFF.